This TCR beta chain derives from a study of Ad26.COV2.S vaccination and SARS-CoV-2 variants. Generated by immunoSEQ multiplex PCR, the TCRdb table keeps only in-frame clones and is missing some. Seen here are 180,000 or so clones, 87% observed once, and the top ten hold about 5.5%. This CDR3 spans 14 amino acids. Germline V gives CDR1 SGHNT, CDR2 YENEEA. Trimming took 4 bases from V and 4 from J, leaving 13 bases between them. The rearrangement joins TRBV11-3 to TRBJ2-5; maybe TRBD1 (5 bases). The receptor was derived from a human donor who had recovered from COVID-19. Specimen: peripheral blood, collected after recovery from COVID-19. This CDR3 reads CASSSRPRVETQYF. The CDR3 DNA follows: TGTGCCAGCAGCTCCCGCCCCAGGGTAGAGACCCAGTACTTC.